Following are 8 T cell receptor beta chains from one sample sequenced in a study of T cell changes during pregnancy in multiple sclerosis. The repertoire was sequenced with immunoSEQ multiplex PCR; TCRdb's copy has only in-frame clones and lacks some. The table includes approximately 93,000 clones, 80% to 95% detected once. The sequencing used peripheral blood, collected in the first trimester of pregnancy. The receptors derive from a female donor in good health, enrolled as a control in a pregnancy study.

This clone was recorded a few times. CDR3 nucleotide sequence: TGTGCCAGCAGCCCACAACCGGGACCCCAGAGGGGGCCTAATGAAAAACTGTTTTTT. Its protein product is CASSPQPGPQRGPNEKLFF. The V and J genes are TRBV7-2 and TRBJ1-4, with 7 bases identical to TRBD1. The CDR3 length is 19 residues. Germline-derived CDR1 and CDR2 are SGHTA and FQGNSA. V was pared by 5 bases and J by 3 bases, with 18 bases of the junction left unmatched.

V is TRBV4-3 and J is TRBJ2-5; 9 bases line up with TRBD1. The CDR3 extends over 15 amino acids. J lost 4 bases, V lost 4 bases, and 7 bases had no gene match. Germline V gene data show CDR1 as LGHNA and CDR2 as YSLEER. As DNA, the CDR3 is TGCGCCAGCAGCCCAAGGACAGGGGTAAGAGAGACCCAGTACTTC. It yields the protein CASSPRTGVRETQYF.

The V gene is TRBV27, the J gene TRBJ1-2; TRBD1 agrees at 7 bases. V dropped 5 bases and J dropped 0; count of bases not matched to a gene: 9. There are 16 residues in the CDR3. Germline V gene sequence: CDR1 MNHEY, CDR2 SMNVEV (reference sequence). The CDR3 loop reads CASSPKTGAPNYGYTF. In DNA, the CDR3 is TGTGCCAGCAGTCCGAAAACAGGGGCCCCTAACTATGGCTACACCTTC.

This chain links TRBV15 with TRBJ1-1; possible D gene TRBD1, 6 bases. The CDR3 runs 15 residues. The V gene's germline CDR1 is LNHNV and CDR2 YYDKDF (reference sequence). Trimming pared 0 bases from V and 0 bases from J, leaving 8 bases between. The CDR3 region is CATSRETGMNTEAFF. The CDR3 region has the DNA TGTGCCACCAGCAGAGAGACAGGAATGAACACTGAAGCTTTCTTT.

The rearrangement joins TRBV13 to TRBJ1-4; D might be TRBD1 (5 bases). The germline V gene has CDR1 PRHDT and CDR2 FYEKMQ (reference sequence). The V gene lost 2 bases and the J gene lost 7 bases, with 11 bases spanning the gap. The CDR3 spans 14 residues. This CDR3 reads CASSLWQGGEKLFF. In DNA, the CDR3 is TGTGCCAGCAGCTTATGGCAGGGTGGTGAAAAACTGTTTTTT.

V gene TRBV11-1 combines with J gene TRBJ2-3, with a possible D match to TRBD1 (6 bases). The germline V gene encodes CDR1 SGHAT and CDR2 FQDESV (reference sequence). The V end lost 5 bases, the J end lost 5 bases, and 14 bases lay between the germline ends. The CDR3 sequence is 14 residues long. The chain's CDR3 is CASSAGTPGDTQYF. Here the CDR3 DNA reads TGTGCCAGCAGCGCTGGGACACCAGGAGATACGCAGTATTTT.

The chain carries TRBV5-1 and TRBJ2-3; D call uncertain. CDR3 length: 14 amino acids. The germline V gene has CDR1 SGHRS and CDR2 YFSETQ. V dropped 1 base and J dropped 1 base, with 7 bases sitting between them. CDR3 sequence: CASSLSLGTDTQYF. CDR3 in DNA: TGCGCCAGCAGCTTGTCCCTCGGCACAGATACGCAGTATTTT.

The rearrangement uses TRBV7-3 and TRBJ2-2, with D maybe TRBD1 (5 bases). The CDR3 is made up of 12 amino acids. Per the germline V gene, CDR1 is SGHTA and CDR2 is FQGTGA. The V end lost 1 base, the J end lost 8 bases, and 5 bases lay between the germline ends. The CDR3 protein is CASSLKGGELFF. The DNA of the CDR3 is TGTGCCAGCAGCTTAAAGGGGGGGGAGCTGTTTTTT.